Described below is a single TCR beta chain sequence and its context. The data were taken from a study of control samples from healthy donors and cancer patients. The ends were cut back, 3 bases at V and 4 bases at J, with 6 bases in the middle. This CDR3 comprises 12 residues. Germline V lookup: CDR1 MDHEN, CDR2 SYDVKM. Sequencing was performed with immunoSEQ multiplex PCR; in TCRdb, only in-frame clones are kept and a portion is missing. The sample has 200,000 to 250,000 clones; about 94% are singletons. This chain connects TRBV28 to TRBJ1-2; D not resolved. Sample: blood. This TCR derives from a man in his fifties or sixties in good health. The DNA for the CDR3 is TGTGCCAGCAGTTTCATTTCCTATGGCTACACCTTC. It specifies CASSFISYGYTF.